What follows are 24 T cell receptor beta chains derived from one specimen sequenced in a study of blood T cell repertoires in COVID-19. This table comes from immunoSEQ multiplex PCR, and its TCRdb copy is limited to in-frame clones, with some not included. The profile covers tens of thousands of clones, with 86% appearing a single time and about 20% taken by the ten largest. The sample was peripheral blood. These TCRs come from a woman older than 75 in a cohort sampled during active or convalescent COVID-19.

The chain has TRBV25-1 and TRBJ2-5; 7 positions match TRBD1. Germline CDR1 MGHDK, CDR2 SYGVNS. The trim removed 6 bases at V and 4 bases at J, leaving 11 bases unmatched. This CDR3 is built from 15 residues. The CDR3 DNA follows: TGTGCCAGCAGCCACCGGGACAGTGCAGGAGAGACCCAGTACTTC. Protein sequence: CASSHRDSAGETQYF.

The chain joins TRBV19 to TRBJ2-5; 16 bases fit TRBD2. CDR1 and CDR2 from the germline V gene are LNHDA and SQIVND (reference sequence). The CDR3 sequence is 16 residues long. Losses at the gene ends were 4 bases for V and 5 bases for J; bases not matched to a gene: 4. The CDR3 here is CASSSGTSGRDETQYF. The CDR3 nucleotides are TGTGCCAGTAGTAGTGGGACTAGCGGGAGGGATGAGACCCAGTACTTC.

The V gene is TRBV18, the J gene TRBJ1-1; 8 bases fit TRBD1. V was clipped by 0 bases and J by 6 bases; unmatched bases: 3. This CDR3 spans 14 amino acids. The germline V gene encodes CDR1 KGHSH and CDR2 LQKENI. For the CDR3, the DNA is TGTGCCAGCTCACCACCGCCAGGGGGCTCTGAAGCTTTCTTT. Amino acids: CASSPPPGGSEAFF.

V gene TRBV4-1 combines with J gene TRBJ2-5; D gene ambiguous. CDR3 size: 14 residues. From germline, CDR1 is MGHRA and CDR2 YSYEKL. V was pared by 5 bases and J by 5 bases, with 15 bases between. In DNA form, the CDR3 reads TGCGCCAGCAGCTCCGGCGTCCAGAGGGAGACCCAGTACTTC. Translation gives CASSSGVQRETQYF.

The chain is built from TRBV5-5 and TRBJ1-2; 11 bases line up with TRBD1. CDR3 size: 15 residues. Germline V lookup: CDR1 SGHKS, CDR2 YYEKEE (reference sequence). Trimming took 4 bases from V and 12 from J; bases not matched to a gene: 14. CDR3 coding DNA: TGTGCCAGCAGCGTATATGCCGGGACAGGGGGGGATCACACCTTC. It encodes CASSVYAGTGGDHTF.

The rearrangement joins TRBV11-3 to TRBJ1-2; D is unclear. Looked up from germline, CDR1 is SGHNT and CDR2 is YENEEA. This CDR3 comprises 12 residues. V was trimmed by 6 bases and J by 5 bases, leaving 10 bases between them. CDR3 amino acids: CASSSGIYGYTF. The CDR3 nucleotides read TGTGCCAGCAGTTCCGGGATATATGGCTACACCTTC.

The chain is built from TRBV5-1 and TRBJ2-2; 16 nucleotides align to TRBD2. CDR3 length: 18 amino acids. Germline V gene lookup returns CDR1 SGHRS and CDR2 YFSETQ. V shed 4 bases, J shed 3 bases, and the junction held 6 bases outside the gene matches. This chain's CDR3 is CASSMGLAGGPHTGELFF. CDR3 nucleotides: TGCGCCAGCAGCATGGGACTAGCGGGAGGGCCACACACCGGGGAGCTGTTTTTT.

The rearrangement uses TRBV5-1 and TRBJ2-3; 9 bases map to TRBD2. The CDR3 extends over 16 amino acids. The J segment lost 1 base and the V segment lost 3 bases, leaving 6 bases of the junction unmatched. The V gene's germline CDR1 is SGHRS and CDR2 YFSETQ. In DNA form, the CDR3 reads TGCGCCAGCAGCTCCTTAGCGGGAGAGCGCACAGATACGCAGTATTTT. Its protein product is CASSSLAGERTDTQYF.

The chain links TRBV9 to TRBJ2-3; 10 bases align to TRBD2. The J segment lost 4 bases and the V segment lost 6 bases, leaving 17 bases of the junction unmatched. Germline CDR1 and CDR2: SGDLS and YYNGEE. The CDR3 is 18 residues long. The CDR3 is CASTRGAGGPKEADTQYF. The CDR3 nucleotides are TGTGCCAGCACCCGGGGAGCGGGAGGGCCCAAGGAGGCAGATACGCAGTATTTT. Based on the CDR3 plus reference TRBV9 and TRBJ2-3, the full variable domain is DSGVTQTPKHLITATGQRVTLRCSPRSGDLSVYWYQQSLDQGLQFLIQYYNGEERAKGNILERFSAQQFPDLHSELNLSSLELGDSALYFCASTRGAGGPKEADTQYFGPGTRLTVL.

This clone was detected once. This rearrangement joins TRBV6-1 to TRBJ2-1, with 11 bases identical to TRBD2. The CDR3 has 15 residues. Germline CDR1 is MNHNS and CDR2 is SASEGT. After removal of 2 bases from V and 6 bases from J, the junction contained 3 bases not matched to a gene. CDR3 sequence: CASSETGLAGNEQFF. As DNA, the CDR3 is TGTGCCAGCAGTGAAACAGGACTAGCGGGCAATGAGCAGTTCTTC.

This sequence joins TRBV18 and TRBJ2-1; no firm D call. Per the germline V gene, CDR1 is KGHSH and CDR2 is LQKENI. This CDR3 comprises 13 residues. V lost 2 bases to trimming and J lost 6 bases, with 8 bases between them. CDR3 residues: CASSPSQINEQFF. The DNA of the CDR3 is TGTGCCAGCTCACCATCACAGATCAATGAGCAGTTCTTC.

This sequence joins TRBV7-9 and TRBJ2-6; 7 bases match TRBD1. The CDR3 is 16 amino acids. V lost 6 bases, J lost 2 bases, and 7 bases stayed unmatched. Germline values: CDR1 SEHNR, CDR2 FQNEAQ (reference sequence). The CDR3 loop reads CASRHGQAAGANVLTF. The CDR3 DNA is TGTGCCAGCAGACACGGACAGGCAGCTGGGGCCAACGTCCTGACTTTC.

Concerning this clone: Other DNA sequences of this sample code for an identical CDR3. The chain has TRBV2 and TRBJ2-4; TRBD1 aligns across 7 bases. CDR3 size: 14 residues. The germline V gene encodes CDR1 SNHLY and CDR2 FYNNEI. J lost 7 bases, V lost 3 bases, and 6 bases had no gene match. The CDR3 here is CASSETGIRNIQYF. In DNA, the CDR3 is TGTGCCAGCAGTGAGACAGGGATCAGGAACATTCAGTACTTC.

V and J are TRBV7-9 and TRBJ2-3; TRBD2 matches 11 bases. The J segment lost 2 bases and the V segment lost 3 bases, leaving 10 bases of the junction unmatched. The CDR3 spans 18 residues. Germline lookup yields CDR1 SEHNR and CDR2 FQNEAQ (reference sequence). The chain's CDR3 is CASSFPHRLAGLTDTQYF. The CDR3 region has the DNA TGTGCCAGCAGCTTCCCTCATCGACTAGCGGGGCTCACAGATACGCAGTATTTT.

The chain recombines TRBV5-4 with TRBJ1-2, with TRBD1 identical over 7 bases. Germline V gene lookup returns CDR1 SGHNT and CDR2 YYREEE (reference sequence). This CDR3 is 15 amino acids long. J lost 2 bases, V lost 4 bases, and 8 bases had no gene match. CDR3 DNA sequence: TGTGCCAGCAGCGCATCCGGGACAGACAACTATGGCTACACCTTC. This gives the protein CASSASGTDNYGYTF. Full variable domain (missing parts from reference TRBV5-4 and TRBJ1-2): ETGVTQSPTHLIKTRGQQVTLRCSSQSGHNTVSWYQQALGQGPQFIFQYYREEENGRGNFPPRFSGLQFPNYSSELNVNALELDDSALYLCASSASGTDNYGYTFGSGTRLTVV.

This chain links TRBV19 with TRBJ1-6, with D unclear. Germline V lookup: CDR1 LNHDA, CDR2 SQIVND (reference sequence). V lost 6 bases to trimming and J lost 6 bases, with 12 bases between them. The CDR3 is made up of 14 amino acids. The CDR3 spells CASRVRGINSPLHF. For the CDR3, the DNA is TGTGCCAGTAGGGTCAGAGGGATTAATTCACCCCTCCACTTT.

The chain combines TRBV12-3 or TRBV12-4 with TRBJ2-1, with D unresolved. V was pared by 3 bases and J by 2 bases, with 5 bases between. The CDR3 spans 13 residues. In DNA, the CDR3 is TGTGCCAGCAGTTTTAACACCTACAATGAGCAGTTCTTC. The encoded protein is CASSFNTYNEQFF.

V and J are TRBV19 and TRBJ1-3; D is ambiguous. The CDR3 has 14 amino acids. Between the trimmed V and J ends, which lost 9 bases and 0 bases, there was a span of 12 bases. Germline CDR1 LNHDA, CDR2 SQIVND (reference sequence). The CDR3 nucleotides read TGTGCCAGCCGAGCGGGTGACTCTGGAAACACCATATATTTT. This sequence encodes CASRAGDSGNTIYF.

The gene calls are TRBV19 and TRBJ1-3; 7 nucleotides agree with TRBD1. Germline V gene data show CDR1 as LNHDA and CDR2 as SQIVND (reference sequence). J gave up 0 bases and V 8 bases, and 4 bases lay outside the gene matches. CDR3 length equals 14 residues. The CDR3 here is CASRTGSSGNTIYF. The CDR3 nucleotides are TGTGCCAGTCGGACAGGAAGCTCTGGAAACACCATATATTTT.

This clone was seen only a few times. The genes are TRBV2 and TRBJ1-6, with 9 bases lining up with TRBD1. Germline loops: CDR1 SNHLY, CDR2 FYNNEI. The CDR3 sequence is 14 residues long. V shed 6 bases and J 8 bases; nucleotides not matched to a gene: 5. The CDR3 bases are TGTGCCAGCAGGACAGGGGGAATCTATTCACCCCTCCACTTT. It translates to CASRTGGIYSPLHF. Together with reference TRBV2 and TRBJ1-6, the CDR3 gives the full variable domain: EPEVTQTPSHQVTQMGQEVILRCVPISNHLYFYWYRQILGQKVEFLVSFYNNEISEKSEIFDDQFSVERPDGSNFTLKIRSTKLEDSAMYFCASRTGGIYSPLHFGNGTRLTVT.

J is TRBJ2-2 and V is TRBV10-3; 14 nucleotides agree with TRBD2. CDR3 length: 16 amino acids. Germline V gene lookup returns CDR1 ENHRY and CDR2 SYGVKD. V dropped 6 bases and J dropped 5; count of bases not matched to a gene: 5. The CDR3 DNA reads TGTGCCATCAGGGGGACTAGCGGGAGAGGTACCGGGGAGCTGTTTTTT. It translates to CAIRGTSGRGTGELFF.

The rearrangement uses TRBV2 and TRBJ1-5; D is unclear. CDR1 is SNHLY and CDR2 is FYNNEI in the germline V gene. The CDR3 has 14 amino acids. V dropped 3 bases and J dropped 4 bases, with 10 bases sitting between them. CDR3 in amino acids: CASSDLQKNQPQHF. The CDR3 region has the DNA TGTGCCAGCAGTGATCTCCAGAAGAATCAGCCCCAGCATTTT.

This clone was seen a single time. This chain connects TRBV5-6 to TRBJ1-2, with D maybe TRBD1 (5 bases). The V end lost 4 bases, the J end lost 2 bases, and 12 bases lay between the germline ends. Germline assignment: CDR1 SGHDT and CDR2 YYEEEE. The CDR3 contains 14 residues. The CDR3 DNA sequence: TGTGCCAGCAGCCCGGAGGGGAACAACTATGGCTACACCTTC. Protein: CASSPEGNNYGYTF.

This rearrangement joins TRBV2 to TRBJ2-6; 7 nucleotides align to TRBD1. The V gene's germline CDR1 is SNHLY and CDR2 FYNNEI. The CDR3 sequence is 16 residues long. With V trimmed by 6 bases and J by 0 bases, 5 bases remained unmatched. CDR3 residues: CASSRRTGSGANVLTF. CDR3 bases: TGTGCCAGCAGCCGCCGGACAGGCTCTGGGGCCAACGTCCTGACTTTC.